These T cell receptor beta chains were read from a single sample in a study of blood T cell repertoires in COVID-19. TCRdb's table, derived via immunoSEQ multiplex PCR, lists solely in-frame clones and lacks some. The sample has some 160,000 clones, around 89% seen once. The sequenced material came from PBMCs or T cells enriched from blood (not recorded which). Source of these receptors: a woman between 45 and 65 years old who had recovered from COVID-19. CDR3s include the opening cysteine and the closing phenylalanine or tryptophan. The D gene is left open where the match is weak. Expanded clones get a size class; other rows say once, few or many, or leave the size out.

j_call | v_call | clone_size | d_call | cdr3_nt | cdr3_aa
TRBJ1-2 | TRBV6-2/TRBV6-3 | . | . | TGTGCCAGCAGTTACCGACAGACTTCTGGCTACACCTTC | CASSYRQTSGYTF
TRBJ1-3 | TRBV4-3 | . | . | TGCGCCAGCAGCCAAGAAGCAAGAAACACCATATATTTT | CASSQEARNTIYF
TRBJ2-2 | TRBV25-1 | . | . | TGTGCCAGCAAGGGGGTGGTGTTTTTT | CASKGVVFF
TRBJ1-1 | TRBV11-3 | . | TRBD1 | TGTGCCAGCAGTCAGACAGGGATAACTGAAGCTTTCTTT | CASSQTGITEAFF
TRBJ1-4 | TRBV7-9 | . | TRBD1 | TGTGCCAGCCTCAGGGGGGACAGGGCTGAAAAACTGTTTTTT | CASLRGDRAEKLFF
TRBJ1-1 | TRBV7-2 | . | . | TGTGCCAGCAGTCAACTTTCCTGGGGCGACACTGAAGCTTTCTTT | CASSQLSWGDTEAFF
TRBJ1-1 | TRBV6-4 | . | . | TGTGCCAGCACTCTAAATGGGGCAGGGCCGTACGCTTTCTTT | CASTLNGAGPYAFF
TRBJ2-2 | TRBV7-2 | . | TRBD2 | TGTGCCAGCAGCTTCTTACCTCTAGCGGGGGCCCTAGGAGCGCTGTTTTTT | CASSFLPLAGALGALFF
TRBJ2-3 | TRBV4-1 | . | TRBD2 | TGCGCCAGCAGCCAGACTTCGCGGACTAGCGGGGGGAGGGATACGCAGTATTTT | CASSQTSRTSGGRDTQYF
TRBJ1-1 | TRBV4-2 | . | . | TGTGCCAGCAGCCAAGATTGGGGGGTGGCTTTCTTT | CASSQDWGVAFF
TRBJ2-7 | TRBV20-1 | . | . | TGCAGTGCTAGTACGGGGGGCCCGTCTCACGAGCAGTACTTC | CSASTGGPSHEQYF
TRBJ1-5 | TRBV7-8 | . | TRBD1 | TGTGCCAGCAGCACACAGGACAGGGCTCAGCCCCAGCATTTT | CASSTQDRAQPQHF
TRBJ2-2 | TRBV2 | . | TRBD1 | TGTGCCAGCAGGGGGGGGACAGGGATGAACACCGGGGAGCTGTTTTTT | CASRGGTGMNTGELFF
TRBJ2-5 | TRBV27 | . | TRBD1 | TGTGCCAGCAGTTGGACAGGGGGGAAGACCCAGTACTTC | CASSWTGGKTQYF
TRBJ2-7 | TRBV9 | once | . | TGTGCCAGCAGCGTAGAGGTCAGCGAAGCCTACGAGCAGTACTTC | CASSVEVSEAYEQYF
TRBJ1-4 | TRBV12-3/TRBV12-4 | . | . | TGTGCCAGCAGTTTGTCCCCCTCGGAAAAACTGTTTTTT | CASSLSPSEKLFF
TRBJ2-1 | TRBV19 | . | TRBD1 | TGTGCCAGTAGTAGCTCGGGACAGACCTACAATGAGCAGTTCTTC | CASSSSGQTYNEQFF
TRBJ2-7 | TRBV12-3/TRBV12-4 | . | . | TGTGCCAGCAGTTTAGTGGCGGAAGAGCAGTACTTC | CASSLVAEEQYF
TRBJ1-5 | TRBV9 | . | . | TGTGCCAGCAGCGTAGGAGACAGGCTTCCCCAGCATTTT | CASSVGDRLPQHF
TRBJ2-5 | TRBV2 | once | . | TGTGCCAGCTTTCCCCCGCTCCTAAGGACCCAGTACTTC | CASFPPLLRTQYF
TRBJ1-6 | TRBV7-2 | . | . | TGTGCCAGCAGCGACCATTACGACAGGTTAAATTCACCCCTCCACTTT | CASSDHYDRLNSPLHF
TRBJ1-2 | TRBV3-1/TRBV3-2 | . | . | TGTGCCAGCAGCCAAGGCTCGGTCTATGGCTACACCTTC | CASSQGSVYGYTF
TRBJ1-2 | TRBV2 | . | TRBD1 | TGTGCCAGCAGTCTCCGGGACAGGAATTATAACTATGGCTACACCTTC | CASSLRDRNYNYGYTF
TRBJ2-7 | TRBV30 | . | TRBD2 | TGTGCCTGGAGTGTACTAGCGGGGGGTACCTACGAGCAGTACTTC | CAWSVLAGGTYEQYF
TRBJ2-3 | TRBV6-6 | . | . | TGTGCCAGCACAGGGCTCAATGCCTTGACAGATACGCAGTATTTT | CASTGLNALTDTQYF
TRBJ2-5 | TRBV4-2 | once | TRBD2 | TGTGCCAGCAGCCCTCTATTCTTAGCGGGGGGCCAGATGGAAGAGACCCAGTACTTC | CASSPLFLAGGQMEETQYF
TRBJ2-7 | TRBV25-1 | . | TRBD1 | TGTGCCAGCAGTGAATTAGGCGGGACAGGGGGCAACGAGCAGTACTTC | CASSELGGTGGNEQYF
TRBJ2-7 | TRBV5-1 | . | . | TGCGCCAGCAGCTTGGACAGGGTGAGAGAGCAGTACTTC | CASSLDRVREQYF
TRBJ1-1 | TRBV7-8 | few | . | TGTGCCAGCAGCTTAGCGCTGGCGGCCGAGGGAGCTTTCTTT | CASSLALAAEGAFF
TRBJ2-7 | TRBV2 | . | . | TGTGCCAGCACCGGAGGGAGGGGGAACAGCCCTTCCGGCGAGCAGTACTTC | CASTGGRGNSPSGEQYF
TRBJ2-1 | TRBV3-1/TRBV3-2 | . | . | TGTGCCAGCAGCCCGAGCTCCGATGAGCAGTTCTTC | CASSPSSDEQFF
TRBJ2-3 | TRBV3-1/TRBV3-2 | once | . | TGTGCCAGCAGCCGCGGGCCAGATACGCAGTATTTT | CASSRGPDTQYF
TRBJ1-1 | TRBV6-2/TRBV6-3 | . | . | TGTGCCAGCAGCCCTGTGAATCGGGACACTGAAGCTTTCTTT | CASSPVNRDTEAFF
TRBJ2-7 | TRBV11-2 | . | TRBD2 | TGTGCCAGCAGCCCAATTAGCGGGGGGGCCCGTTCTTACGAGCAGTACTTC | CASSPISGGARSYEQYF
TRBJ2-5 | TRBV6-6 | . | TRBD2 | TGTGCCAGCAGTTACACTAGCGTGGGGCAGGAGACCCAGTACTTC | CASSYTSVGQETQYF
TRBJ1-4 | TRBV19 | . | . | TGTGCCACCCGTTTGGACAGATCAACTAATGAAAAACTGTTTTTT | CATRLDRSTNEKLFF
TRBJ2-3 | TRBV7-6 | . | TRBD2 | TGTGCCAGCAGCCGTCAAGCGGGGGGAGGGACAGATACGCAGTATTTT | CASSRQAGGGTDTQYF
TRBJ1-5 | TRBV19 | . | . | TGTGCCAGTGGGTCACAGGTTAGCAATCAGCCCCAGCATTTT | CASGSQVSNQPQHF
TRBJ2-7 | TRBV11-1 | . | TRBD1 | TGTGCCAGCACCCCGCGAAACCAGGGACAGGCCTACGAGCAGTACTTC | CASTPRNQGQAYEQYF
TRBJ2-7 | TRBV7-2 | . | . | TGTGCCAGCAGCTTCCCGGACAAGGCTACCTACGAGCAGTACTTC | CASSFPDKATYEQYF
TRBJ2-5 | TRBV5-8 | . | . | TGTGCCAGCAGCCCTACAGGGAACCAGTACTTC | CASSPTGNQYF
TRBJ2-2 | TRBV9 | . | . | TGTGCCAGCAGCGTTTCCGCGAACACCGGGGAGCTGTTTTTT | CASSVSANTGELFF
TRBJ2-7 | TRBV5-4 | . | TRBD1 | TGTGCCAGCAGCTTGTCGGGACAGGGTTCCTACGAGCAGTACTTC | CASSLSGQGSYEQYF
TRBJ1-5 | TRBV7-9 | . | . | TGTGCCAGCAGCTTCGGAGGGGATCTCCAGCCCCAGCATTTT | CASSFGGDLQPQHF
TRBJ2-5 | TRBV7-3 | . | TRBD1 | TGTGCCAGCAGCCTGGCGGGACAGGGGGCGGGGGAGACCCAGTACTTC | CASSLAGQGAGETQYF
TRBJ2-3 | TRBV5-1 | . | TRBD2 | TGCGCCAGCAGCTTTACTAGCGGGGGGGTCACAGATACGCAGTATTTT | CASSFTSGGVTDTQYF
TRBJ1-5 | TRBV6-5 | few | TRBD1 | TGTGCCAGCAGCAGGGGGCGCGGGCAGCCCCAGCATTTT | CASSRGRGQPQHF
TRBJ2-1 | TRBV19 | . | TRBD1 | TGTGCCAGTCAGGGACAGGCTCAGGGAAACAATGAGCAGTTCTTC | CASQGQAQGNNEQFF
TRBJ1-1 | TRBV2 | . | . | TGTGCCAGCAGTGAAACCTCAGTTGTCAGGGGAGCTTTCTTT | CASSETSVVRGAFF
TRBJ2-6 | TRBV7-2 | once | . | TGTGCCAGCAGCACAGGGACGGCCTCTGGGGCCAACGTCCTGACTTTC | CASSTGTASGANVLTF
TRBJ2-3 | TRBV5-1 | . | TRBD2 | TGCTCGCAAAAGGGAGGGGCTTACACAGATACGCAGTATTTT | CSQKGGAYTDTQYF
TRBJ2-3 | TRBV7-3 | . | TRBD2 | TGTGCCAGCAGCTTGGCGGGACTAGCTATAGATACGCAGTATTTT | CASSLAGLAIDTQYF
TRBJ2-1 | TRBV11-2 | . | TRBD2 | TGTGCCAGCAGCTCCCCCCCTAGCGGGGGCTCCTACAATGAGCAGTTCTTC | CASSSPPSGGSYNEQFF
TRBJ1-6 | TRBV10-3 | . | TRBD1 | TGTGCCATCAGTGAGGCCGGGACAGGACTTAATTCACCCCTCCACTTT | CAISEAGTGLNSPLHF
TRBJ1-1 | TRBV7-8 | . | . | TGTGCCAGCAGCTTTCGGAGGGCCGCTGAAGCTTTCTTT | CASSFRRAAEAFF
TRBJ1-3 | TRBV3-1/TRBV3-2 | . | TRBD1 | TGTGCCAGCAGCCCCAGATGGGGACAGACCTTTGGAAACACCATATATTTT | CASSPRWGQTFGNTIYF
TRBJ1-1 | TRBV20-1 | . | TRBD1 | TGCAGTGCAAGTACAGGGGGCAACACTGAAGCTTTCTTT | CSASTGGNTEAFF
TRBJ2-7 | TRBV2 | . | TRBD1 | TGTGCCAGCAGTGGTCTTTCAGGACAGGGGATCCCCTACGAGCAGTACTTC | CASSGLSGQGIPYEQYF